This T cell receptor beta chain comes out of a study of blood T cell repertoires in COVID-19. Overall study context: There were acute and convalescent COVID-19 samples, and they came from the United States, Italy and Spain.

Enrolment of Seattle patients took place during active infection, and they were followed longitudinally. As handled by the study authors: It was from reference gene primer amplification that nucleated cell counts were estimated. Assay used: immunoSEQ multiplex PCR; TCRdb lists only in-frame clones, some missing. V and J calls and clone size are as listed in that table; D and trimming were resolved from the DNA. The table records 150,000 to 200,000 clones, approximately 86% of them present only once. With V trimmed by 0 bases and J by 4 bases, 5 bases remained unmatched. Looked up from germline, CDR1 is MNHNS and CDR2 is SASEGT. The CDR3 consists of 16 residues.

The rearrangement uses TRBV6-1 and TRBJ1-3; 8 bases line up with TRBD1. Material: peripheral blood. This TCR was sampled from a man aged 60 to 69 with COVID-19, enrolled during active disease. The CDR3 protein is CASSEAATGAGNTIYF. The CDR3 nucleotides read TGTGCCAGCAGTGAAGCGGCGACAGGGGCCGGAAACACCATATATTTT.